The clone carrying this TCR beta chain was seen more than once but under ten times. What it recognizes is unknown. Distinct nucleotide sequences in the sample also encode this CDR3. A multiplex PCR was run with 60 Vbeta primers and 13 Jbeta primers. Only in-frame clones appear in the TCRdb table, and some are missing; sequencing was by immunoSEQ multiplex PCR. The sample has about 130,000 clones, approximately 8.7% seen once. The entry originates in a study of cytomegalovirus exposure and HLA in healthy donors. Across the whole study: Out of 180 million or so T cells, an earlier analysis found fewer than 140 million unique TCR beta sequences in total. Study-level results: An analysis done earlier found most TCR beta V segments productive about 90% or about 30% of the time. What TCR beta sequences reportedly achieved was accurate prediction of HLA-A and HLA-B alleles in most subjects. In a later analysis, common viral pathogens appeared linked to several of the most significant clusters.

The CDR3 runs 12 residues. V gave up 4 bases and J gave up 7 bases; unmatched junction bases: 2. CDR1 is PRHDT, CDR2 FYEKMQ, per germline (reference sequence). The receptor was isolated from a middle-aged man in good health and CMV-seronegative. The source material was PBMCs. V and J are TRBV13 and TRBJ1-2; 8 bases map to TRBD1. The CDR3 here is CASSSTGAGYTF. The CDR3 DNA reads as TGTGCCAGCAGCTCGACAGGGGCTGGCTACACCTTC.